The 10 T cell receptor beta chains below come from one sample, sequenced in a study of blood T cell repertoires in COVID-19. This table comes from immunoSEQ multiplex PCR, and its TCRdb copy is limited to in-frame clones, with some not included. The table includes under 150,000 clones, roughly nine tenths detected once. Sequencing was performed on peripheral blood. The receptors were sampled from a man aged 45-60 years with active COVID-19.

The J gene is TRBJ1-4, the V gene TRBV6-5; D is undetermined. Looked up from germline, CDR1 is MNHEY and CDR2 is SVGAGI. The CDR3 has 11 amino acids. V lost 6 bases to trimming and J lost 4 bases, with 3 bases between them. CDR3 in amino acids: CASSVNEKLFF. The CDR3 DNA reads TGTGCCAGCAGCGTTAATGAAAAACTGTTTTTT.

This rearrangement joins TRBV5-4 to TRBJ2-2; D is unclear. Trimming left V 2 bases short and J 1 base short, with 9 bases between. CDR1 SGHNT and CDR2 YYREEE come from the germline V gene (reference sequence). There are 15 residues in the CDR3. The CDR3 spells CASSLGDVNTGELFF. As DNA, the CDR3 is TGTGCCAGCAGCTTAGGAGACGTGAACACCGGGGAGCTGTTTTTT.

Of note for this clone: At the DNA level, this CDR3 is encoded by other sequences in the same sample as well. The chain carries TRBV9 and TRBJ1-2; D call uncertain. This CDR3 has 15 residues. Trimming pared 0 bases from V and 0 bases from J, leaving 9 bases between. Germline values: CDR1 SGDLS, CDR2 YYNGEE. CDR3 in amino acids: CASSVGGVPNYGYTF. DNA of the CDR3: TGTGCCAGCAGCGTAGGCGGGGTTCCTAACTATGGCTACACCTTC.

This clone has just one count. This sequence joins TRBV19 and TRBJ2-3; 10 bases are shared with TRBD1. The CDR3 length is 14 residues. Per germline, CDR1 LNHDA and CDR2 SQIVND (reference sequence). The V gene end was trimmed by 8 bases and the J gene end by 6 bases; junction bases not matched to a gene: 8. The CDR3 DNA follows: TGTGCCAGTTCTCTAGACAGGGGGCGGGATACGCAGTATTTT. Its protein product is CASSLDRGRDTQYF.

V and J are TRBV5-8 and TRBJ2-7; no reliable D call. Germline CDR1 SGHTS, CDR2 YDEGEE. Trimming took 4 bases from V and 1 from J, leaving 12 bases between them. The CDR3 has 14 residues. The CDR3 region is CASSPGSGSYEQYV. CDR3 in DNA: TGTGCCAGCAGCCCCGGGTCGGGTTCCTACGAGCAGTACGTC.

The chain is built from TRBV15 and TRBJ1-4; tentatively, D is TRBD1 (5 bases). V lost 7 bases to trimming and J lost 10 bases, with 16 bases between them. This CDR3 contains 13 residues. Germline values: CDR1 LNHNV, CDR2 YYDKDF (reference sequence). In nucleotides, the CDR3 is TGTGCCACCAAGATGGGACTAGAAGGAAAACTGTTTTTT. Encoded protein: CATKMGLEGKLFF. The whole variable domain, filled in from reference TRBV15 and TRBJ1-4, reads DAMVIQNPRYQVTQFGKPVTLSCSQTLNHNVMYWYQQKSSQAPKLLFHYYDKDFNNEADTPDNFQSRRPNTSFCFLDIRSPGLGDTAMYLCATKMGLEGKLFFGSGTQLSVL.

The chain uses TRBV11-2 and TRBJ2-7, with TRBD2 matching over 9 bases. The CDR3 runs 16 residues. The junction had 11 bases not matched to a gene; V was cut back by 3 bases and J by 5 bases. Germline CDR1 reads SGHAT; CDR2 reads FQNNGV. DNA of the CDR3: TGTGCCAGCAGCTTTGATCGCGGGAGGGCCAGCCACGAGCAGTACGTC. Protein: CASSFDRGRASHEQYV.

The chain links TRBV7-3 to TRBJ2-1, with D perhaps TRBD2 (7 bases). V was clipped by 1 base and J by 4 bases, with 14 bases between them. This CDR3 has 16 residues. The V gene's germline CDR1 is SGHTA and CDR2 FQGTGA. CDR3 DNA: TGTGCCAGCAGCTTAAGGCCTCGGGGGGCGTACAATGAGCAGTTCTTC. Encoded protein: CASSLRPRGAYNEQFF.

The chain uses TRBV6-5 and TRBJ2-5, with 11 bases lining up with TRBD2. CDR3 length: 16 residues. V dropped 4 bases and J dropped 2; count of bases not matched to a gene: 6. The V gene's germline CDR1 is MNHEY and CDR2 SVGAGI. The CDR3 DNA sequence: TGTGCCAGCAGTTCTTTGACTAGCGGGATACAAGAGACCCAGTACTTC. Its translation: CASSSLTSGIQETQYF.

The chain employs TRBV2 and TRBJ2-2; D is uncertain. CDR1 is SNHLY, CDR2 FYNNEI, per germline. Trimming stripped 2 bases from V and 5 bases from J, with 12 bases between. The CDR3 totals 15 residues. The CDR3 DNA is TGTGCCAGCAGTGAAAATCCACCCAGTACCGGGGAGCTGTTTTTT. This encodes CASSENPPSTGELFF.